Presented here are 21 T cell receptor beta chains from one specimen sequenced in a study of blood T cell repertoires in COVID-19 (dated by TCRdb to 2018 to 2021). Libraries came from the immunoSEQ multiplex PCR assay. TCRdb took this table from immuneACCESS and kept in-frame rearrangements with V and J called. Such tables lack part of the clones; where checked against another copy, unresolved V genes explain under half of the gap, and the rest is unexplained. The sample yields about 52,000 clones; more than 75% were counted once. The ten largest account for around 15% of the sample. Source material: peripheral blood. Receptors originate from a man in his 70s with acute or convalescent COVID-19.

This chain links TRBV6-5 with TRBJ1-5, with 9 bases identical to TRBD1. V gave up 4 bases and J gave up 6 bases; unmatched junction bases: 7. CDR1 and CDR2 from the germline V gene are MNHEY and SVGAGI. The CDR3 totals 15 residues. In DNA, the CDR3 is TGTGCCAGCAGTTTAGGGACAGGGCAAGGTCAGCCCCAGCATTTT. This translates into CASSLGTGQGQPQHF.

The chain carries TRBV29-1 and TRBJ2-1; 14 bases match TRBD2. CDR3 size: 15 residues. Germline V gene sequence: CDR1 SQVTM, CDR2 ANQGSEA. After removal of 7 bases from V and 4 bases from J, the junction contained 6 bases not matched to a gene. CDR3 sequence reads: CSATGLAGAYNEQFF. The CDR3, as DNA: TGCAGCGCCACGGGACTAGCGGGAGCATACAATGAGCAGTTCTTC.

The V and J genes are TRBV7-8 and TRBJ2-1; tentatively, D is TRBD2 (5 bases). Trimming took off 1 base at V and 8 bases at J, with 9 bases between the two ends. The CDR3 sequence is 13 residues long. CDR1 is SGHVS and CDR2 is FQNEAQ in the germline V gene. For the CDR3, the DNA is TGTGCCAGCAGCTTAGTGGCGGGCCATGAGCAGTTCTTC. Its protein product is CASSLVAGHEQFF.

This sequence joins TRBV19 and TRBJ1-4, with D possibly matching TRBD1 (5 bases). This CDR3 is 14 amino acids long. With 4 bases removed from V and 6 bases from J, the gap between germline ends came to 12 bases. Germline assignment: CDR1 LNHDA and CDR2 SQIVND (reference sequence). The CDR3 nucleotides are TGTGCCAGTAGTAGCGGGGCGAGGGATGAAAAACTGTTTTTT. This sequence encodes CASSSGARDEKLFF.

This clone was seen once. The chain uses TRBV5-5 and TRBJ2-3, with D hard to call. This CDR3 contains 16 residues. Looked up from germline, CDR1 is SGHKS and CDR2 is YYEKEE (reference sequence). V was trimmed by 4 bases and J by 4 bases, leaving 19 bases between them. CDR3 bases: TGTGCCAGCAGCCTGAACCCAAATACCCGGGCAGATACGCAGTATTTT. Encoded protein: CASSLNPNTRADTQYF.

The rearrangement links TRBV5-5 to TRBJ1-3; 7 nucleotides agree with TRBD1. Trimming at V came to 0 bases and at J to 4 bases, leaving 10 bases not matched to a gene. The germline V gene has CDR1 SGHKS and CDR2 YYEKEE (reference sequence). This CDR3 has 17 residues. CDR3 sequence (DNA): TGTGCCAGCAGCTTGGGGGACAGCCCTTGGAGGGGAAACACCATATATTTT. Amino acid sequence: CASSLGDSPWRGNTIYF.

This sequence joins TRBV28 and TRBJ1-6, with a weak D call TRBD1 (5 bases). Germline-derived CDR1 and CDR2 are MDHEN and SYDVKM. CDR3 length equals 17 residues. V was shortened by 1 base and J by 8 bases, with 18 bases between the two germline ends. The CDR3 DNA sequence: TGTGCCAGCAGTTTATACAGGTCCTACCTTGGATATTCACCCCTCCACTTT. Its protein product is CASSLYRSYLGYSPLHF.

V is TRBV7-2 and J is TRBJ2-7; 8 positions agree with TRBD1. Germline V CDR1 and CDR2: SGHTA, FQGNSA. CDR3 length: 14 amino acids. Trimming took 3 bases from V and 4 from J; bases not matched to a gene: 5. The CDR3 loop reads CASSFSQGAYEQYF. CDR3 bases: TGTGCCAGCAGCTTTTCCCAGGGGGCTTACGAGCAGTACTTC.

The chain is built from TRBV14 and TRBJ1-3, with D possibly being TRBD1 (5 bases). This CDR3 contains 16 residues. Germline CDR1 and CDR2: SGHDN and FVKESK. V lost 1 base and J lost 3, with 13 bases in between. CDR3 nucleotide sequence: TGTGCCAGCAGCCAAGCGTACAGGTCTATTGGAAACACCATATATTTT. Amino acids: CASSQAYRSIGNTIYF. Filled out from reference TRBV14 and TRBJ1-3, the complete variable domain reads EAGVTQFPSHSVIEKGQTVTLRCDPISGHDNLYWYRRVMGKEIKFLLHFVKESKQDESGMPNNRFLAERTGGTYSTLKVQPAELEDSGVYFCASSQAYRSIGNTIYFGEGSWLTVV.

This rearrangement joins TRBV9 to TRBJ2-7; 9 bases map to TRBD2. The CDR3 runs to 15 residues. V lost 0 bases and J lost 1; bases outside the gene matches: 2. Germline CDR1 reads SGDLS; CDR2 reads YYNGEE. CDR3 sequence (DNA): TGTGCCAGCAGCGTAGATAGCGGGAGATCCTACGAGCAGTACTTC. Encoded protein: CASSVDSGRSYEQYF.

The chain combines TRBV6-5 with TRBJ2-5; 8 bases match TRBD1. This CDR3 is 16 amino acids long. Germline CDR1 and CDR2: MNHEY and SVGAGI. The V and J ends lost 3 bases and 4 bases, in that order; junction bases with no gene match: 10. The CDR3 spells CASSYSGQAVAETQYF. The CDR3 nucleotides are TGTGCCAGCAGTTATTCGGGACAGGCTGTTGCAGAGACCCAGTACTTC.

This clone appeared once. V usage is TRBV6-5 and J usage is TRBJ2-1; D is ambiguous. Germline CDR1 MNHEY, CDR2 SVGAGI. Trimming cost V 7 bases and J 7 bases, with 8 bases left between them. The CDR3 spans 11 residues. The CDR3 bases are TGTGCCAGCACCCTCCTGAATGAGCAGTTCTTC. This encodes CASTLLNEQFF.

The rearrangement joins TRBV2 to TRBJ1-6; maybe TRBD1 (6 bases). V lost 7 bases and J 6 bases, leaving 16 bases between the germline ends. Germline V gives CDR1 SNHLY, CDR2 FYNNEI. The CDR3 has 15 residues. This CDR3 reads CASKLRDTLNSPLHF. In nucleotides, the CDR3 is TGTGCCAGCAAGCTCCGGGACACACTTAATTCACCCCTCCACTTT.

V is TRBV18 and J is TRBJ2-7; D possibly corresponds to TRBD1 (5 bases). This CDR3 is 15 amino acids long. Germline CDR1 reads KGHSH; CDR2 reads LQKENI. Trimming took off 2 bases at V and 2 bases at J, with 13 bases between the two ends. The CDR3 protein is CASSPTGQGTYEQYV. The CDR3, as DNA: TGTGCCAGCTCACCAACGGGTCAGGGAACCTACGAGCAGTACGTC.

This clone was detected only once. J is TRBJ2-5 and V is TRBV27; unclear D gene. The ends were cut back, 7 bases at V and 0 bases at J, with 6 bases in the middle. CDR3 size: 12 residues. CDR1 is MNHEY and CDR2 is SMNVEV in the germline V gene (reference sequence). The DNA for the CDR3 is TGTGCCAGCATGAGCAACCAAGAGACCCAGTACTTC. As protein: CASMSNQETQYF.

The chain uses TRBV28 and TRBJ1-1, with TRBD1 matching over 10 bases. The CDR3 consists of 17 residues. J gave up 2 bases and V 7 bases, and 13 bases lay outside the gene matches. The germline CDR1 and CDR2 sequences are MDHEN and SYDVKM. The CDR3 DNA reads as TGTGCCAGCATCACGGGGACAGGGGCGATAGAAAACACTGAAGCTTTCTTT. Its protein is CASITGTGAIENTEAFF.

The chain recombines TRBV11-2 with TRBJ1-5; D ambiguous. Germline V gene sequence: CDR1 SGHAT, CDR2 FQNNGV. This CDR3 region has 15 residues. Trimming took off 7 bases at V and 7 bases at J, with 20 bases between the two ends. The CDR3: CASTLTGSPGQPQHF. The CDR3 region has the DNA TGTGCCAGCACACTTACCGGGTCCCCCGGACAGCCCCAGCATTTT.

The CDR3 nucleotides read TGTGCCAGCAGCCCGGGTCCCCTAAGGGGGGGCTACACCTTC. Translation gives CASSPGPLRGGYTF. The chain combines TRBV27 with TRBJ1-2; tentative D call: TRBD1 (6 bases). Germline V gives CDR1 MNHEY, CDR2 SMNVEV (reference sequence). The ends were cut back, 6 bases at V and 8 bases at J, with 19 bases in the middle. The CDR3 extends over 14 amino acids.

The chain has TRBV28 and TRBJ1-1; D is undetermined. The V gene lost 1 base and the J gene lost 7 bases, with 13 bases spanning the gap. The CDR3 length is 14 residues. The germline V gene has CDR1 MDHEN and CDR2 SYDVKM. CDR3 sequence: CASSLYRESIEAFF. In nucleotides, the CDR3 is TGTGCCAGCAGTTTATATAGGGAGTCCATTGAAGCTTTCTTT.

This clone was recorded a few times. V and J are TRBV5-3 and TRBJ2-7; perhaps TRBD2 as D (5 bases). TRBV5-3 belongs to the ORF category, with a function that is uncertain. The CDR3 has 15 residues. Deletions cut 0 bases from V and 0 bases from J, with 10 bases between. As DNA, the CDR3 is TGTGCCAGAAGCTTGGGGACGGGAAGCTCCTACGAGCAGTACTTC. Amino acid sequence: CARSLGTGSSYEQYF.

V gene TRBV2 combines with J gene TRBJ1-5; D is unresolved. The CDR3 extends over 15 amino acids. V lost 6 bases to trimming and J lost 0 bases, with 12 bases between them. Germline assignment: CDR1 SNHLY and CDR2 FYNNEI. Written as DNA, the CDR3 is TGTGCCAGCAGGGGCCGGGGAGGTAGCAATCAGCCCCAGCATTTT. Amino acid sequence: CASRGRGGSNQPQHF.